This T cell receptor (beta chain) was profiled in a study of T cells in localized non-small cell lung cancer. Study findings and constraints: Tumor trailed uninvolved adjacent lung in T cell clonality, which peaked there. Heterogeneity remains possible, as sequencing covered one tumor region only. Longer survival (overall) was linked to higher T cell density in blood.

This table comes from immunoSEQ multiplex PCR, and its TCRdb copy is limited to in-frame clones, with some not included. This sample yields around 48,000 clones, of which roughly 77% are seen a single time; around 16% belongs to the top ten. The CDR3 is 15 residues long. Trimming removed 5 bases from V and 9 bases from J; junction bases left unmatched: 10. Germline V CDR1 and CDR2: SEHNR, FQNEAQ (reference sequence). This clone has only a few counts. Its antigen is unknown. Here the sequenced sample was peripheral blood, taken before any cancer treatment. This TCR was recovered from a man between 35 and 75 years old with stage I squamous cell lung carcinoma. The chain employs TRBV7-9 and TRBJ1-6; 7 bases fit TRBD1. The CDR3 loop reads CASSPHQGESSPLHF. CDR3 DNA sequence: TGTGCCAGCAGCCCCCACCAGGGGGAAAGTTCACCCCTCCACTTT.